This is a list of T cell receptor beta chains from one sample in a study of prognosis after radiotherapy for stage I lung cancer. TCRdb re-derived calls from the multiplex PCR reads in MiXCR, one entry per CDR3 protein. The table shows roughly 25,000 distinct CDR3 sequences, with roughly 35% occurring only once. Sequences were derived from PBMCs, sampled before or after stereotactic body radiation therapy (not recorded which). The receptors originated from a donor aged 50 or older with non-small cell lung cancer. CDR3s leave out the opening cysteine and the closing phenylalanine or tryptophan. The order of the fields is D gene, CDR3 length, V gene, CDR3 protein. D genes are given only for firm matches.

d_gene: TRBD1; len: 12; v_gene: TRBV9; CDR3aa: ASSVDRGGETQY
d_gene: .; len: 14; v_gene: TRBV5-1; CDR3aa: ASSLVTIGTQYGYT
d_gene: TRBD1; len: 10; v_gene: TRBV12-3/TRBV12-4; CDR3aa: ASSPQGVRCT
d_gene: TRBD1; len: 12; v_gene: TRBV6-4; CDR3aa: ASRPGQSVGGYT
d_gene: .; len: 12; v_gene: TRBV15; CDR3aa: ATSGRDGGYTQY
d_gene: TRBD2; len: 11; v_gene: TRBV27; CDR3aa: AREEGGPYEQF
d_gene: .; len: 10; v_gene: TRBV6-1; CDR3aa: ASSDGPDTQY
d_gene: .; len: 10; v_gene: TRBV11-3; CDR3aa: ASSLPNTEAF
d_gene: TRBD1; len: 12; v_gene: TRBV11-3; CDR3aa: ASSVKQGTYEQY
d_gene: TRBD2; len: 13; v_gene: TRBV19; CDR3aa: ATRKAGLEANEQF
d_gene: .; len: 14; v_gene: TRBV11-3; CDR3aa: ASSPQTAPGANVLT
d_gene: .; len: 11; v_gene: TRBV6-1; CDR3aa: ASSRTENQPQH
d_gene: .; len: 9; v_gene: TRBV20-1; CDR3aa: SGLGNTEAF
d_gene: .; len: 10; v_gene: TRBV30; CDR3aa: AWSVGAYEQY
d_gene: TRBD2; len: 13; v_gene: TRBV20-1; CDR3aa: SADVPSSGRETQY
d_gene: TRBD1; len: 14; v_gene: TRBV28; CDR3aa: ASSLSTGQGKENQY
d_gene: .; len: 11; v_gene: TRBV28; CDR3aa: ASSWGGGAEAF
d_gene: .; len: 11; v_gene: TRBV19; CDR3aa: ASSIDRLNIQY
d_gene: .; len: 10; v_gene: TRBV25-1; CDR3aa: ASSENQETQY
d_gene: .; len: 11; v_gene: TRBV30; CDR3aa: AWSVGVPRGYT
d_gene: .; len: 13; v_gene: TRBV20-1; CDR3aa: SAVSGLSSTDTQY
d_gene: .; len: 11; v_gene: TRBV2; CDR3aa: ASREGATGGYT
d_gene: TRBD1; len: 14; v_gene: TRBV20-1; CDR3aa: SARDPITGDGTEAF
d_gene: TRBD1; len: 11; v_gene: TRBV12-3/TRBV12-4; CDR3aa: ASSLEGANGYT
d_gene: .; len: 16; v_gene: TRBV4-1; CDR3aa: ASSQDKQASGLSYEQY
d_gene: .; len: 14; v_gene: TRBV7-9; CDR3aa: TSSLLQAQATDTQY
d_gene: .; len: 10; v_gene: TRBV24-1; CDR3aa: GTSQGTGGYT
d_gene: .; len: 11; v_gene: TRBV2; CDR3aa: ASPKDLNTEAF
d_gene: .; len: 11; v_gene: TRBV20-1; CDR3aa: SAPRLDEDTQY
d_gene: .; len: 11; v_gene: TRBV6-1; CDR3aa: ASSVPGWYEQY
d_gene: TRBD1; len: 11; v_gene: TRBV12-3/TRBV12-4; CDR3aa: ASSRQGDTEAF
d_gene: .; len: 12; v_gene: TRBV7-9; CDR3aa: ASSLVGVGTEAF
d_gene: .; len: 12; v_gene: TRBV5-1; CDR3aa: ASTPQGQNYGYT
d_gene: TRBD1; len: 13; v_gene: TRBV5-1; CDR3aa: ASSSEGTGVYGYT
d_gene: .; len: 12; v_gene: TRBV5-1; CDR3aa: ASSFDGSINEQF
d_gene: .; len: 15; v_gene: TRBV6-2/TRBV6-3; CDR3aa: ASSEGQGFSYNSPLH
d_gene: .; len: 11; v_gene: TRBV20-1; CDR3aa: SANSGSDTEAF